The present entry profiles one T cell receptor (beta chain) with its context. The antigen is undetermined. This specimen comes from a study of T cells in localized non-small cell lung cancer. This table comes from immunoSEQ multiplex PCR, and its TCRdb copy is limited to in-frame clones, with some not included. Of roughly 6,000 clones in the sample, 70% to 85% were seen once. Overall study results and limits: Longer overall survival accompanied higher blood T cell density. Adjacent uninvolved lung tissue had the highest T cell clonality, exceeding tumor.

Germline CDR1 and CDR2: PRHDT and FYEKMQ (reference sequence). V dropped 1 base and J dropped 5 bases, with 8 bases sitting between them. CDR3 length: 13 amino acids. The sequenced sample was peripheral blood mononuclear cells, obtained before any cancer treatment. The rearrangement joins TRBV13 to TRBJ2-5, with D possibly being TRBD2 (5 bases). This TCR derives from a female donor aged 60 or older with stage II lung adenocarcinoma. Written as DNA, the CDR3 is TGTGCCAGCAGCTTAGAAGGCGGGGAGACCCAGTACTTC. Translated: CASSLEGGETQYF.